This T cell receptor beta chain was sequenced during a study of cytomegalovirus exposure and HLA in healthy donors. Study-level findings and limits: Previous analysis showed most TCR beta V segments were productive about 87% or about 30% of the time.

PCR was performed using 60 Vbeta and 13 Jbeta primers. Clones were sequenced by immunoSEQ multiplex PCR, and TCRdb holds only the in-frame ones, with some missing. The profile shows tens of thousands of clones, 40% to 50% of them singletons. Nominally healthy donors provided the samples, though records likely missed some immune exposures. Per the germline V gene, CDR1 is SGHVS and CDR2 is FQNEAQ. The CDR3 has 14 amino acids. For this clone: Antigen specificity is unknown.

Source material: PBMCs. This TCR derives from a woman in her fifties or sixties in good health and CMV-seronegative. The V call is TRBV7-8, the J call TRBJ2-7; no clear D gene. In DNA form, the CDR3 reads TGTGCTTTTTTCAAGGAGAAGGCGGCATACGAGCAGTACTTC. Protein product: CAFFKEKAAYEQYF.